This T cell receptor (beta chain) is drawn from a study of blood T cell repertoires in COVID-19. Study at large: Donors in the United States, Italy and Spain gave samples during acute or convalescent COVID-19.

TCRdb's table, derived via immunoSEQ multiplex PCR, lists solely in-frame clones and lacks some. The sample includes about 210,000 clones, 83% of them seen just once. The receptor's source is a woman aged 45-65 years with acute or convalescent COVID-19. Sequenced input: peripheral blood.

The DNA for the CDR3 is TGTGCCAGCAGTGACGTAGGGGGCTCGGACACTGAAGCTTTCTTT. This sequence encodes CASSDVGGSDTEAFF. The genes are TRBV6-1 and TRBJ1-1, with 7 bases aligning to TRBD1. Germline CDR1 and CDR2: MNHNS and SASEGT. V was pared by 3 bases and J by 3 bases, with 7 bases of the junction left unmatched. The CDR3 extends over 15 amino acids.